This paragraph covers one T cell receptor (beta chain) sequence. This specimen comes from a study of cytomegalovirus exposure and HLA in healthy donors. Study information: Early on, a data release was issued that held approximately 78 million unique TCRs from HLA-typed donors.

Use of 60 Vbeta and 13 Jbeta primers characterized the PCR. Profiled with immunoSEQ multiplex PCR; TCRdb holds only in-frame clones, not every one. The sample has 180,000 or so clones; approximately 67% are singletons. Looked up from germline, CDR1 is SGDLS and CDR2 is YYNGEE. V was pared by 1 base and J by 0 bases, with 15 bases between. The length of the CDR3 is 17 residues. The chain combines TRBV9 with TRBJ2-3, with TRBD2 as a possible D gene (7 bases). Specimen: PBMCs. The sequence was obtained from a man aged 40-50 years in good health and CMV-seronegative. This chain's CDR3 is CASSVSWGGHSTDTQYF. The CDR3 DNA reads TGTGCCAGCAGCGTAAGCTGGGGGGGGCATAGCACAGATACGCAGTATTTT. The whole variable domain, filled in from reference TRBV9 and TRBJ2-3, reads DSGVTQTPKHLITATGQRVTLRCSPRSGDLSVYWYQQSLDQGLQFLIQYYNGEERAKGNILERFSAQQFPDLHSELNLSSLELGDSALYFCASSVSWGGHSTDTQYFGPGTRLTVL.